The present T cell receptor beta chain was sequenced within a study of prognosis after radiotherapy for stage I lung cancer. Looking at the study overall: About five patients had oligometastatic NSCLC after surgical resection of the primary tumor, and around 13 had newly diagnosed primary stage I lung tumors. Overall study findings and caveats: After stereotactic body radiation therapy, median unique TCR clones were several thousand, down from over 8,500.

Multiplex PCR, run in two rounds, amplified TCR beta CDR3 from genomic DNA. Amplification in first-round PCR relied on primers specific to each TRBV and TRBJ gene. TCRdb re-called the multiplex PCR reads with MiXCR, one entry per CDR3 protein. The sample yields about 51,000 distinct CDR3 sequences, roughly 36% seen once. This clonotype was detected ten times or more. Antigen: not known. Trimming removed 5 bases at V and 3 bases at J, with 19 bases between. From germline, CDR1 is DFQATT and CDR2 SNEGSKA (reference sequence). This CDR3 spans 15 amino acids. The chain employs TRBV20-1 and TRBJ2-5, with D uncertain. This material consisted of PBMCs, taken before or after stereotactic body radiation therapy (not recorded which). The receptor was derived from a donor over 45 with non-small cell lung cancer. The CDR3 bases are TGCAGTGCTCCAGGTGGACGGTCCGTTAAAGAGACCCAGTACTTC. Translation gives CSAPGGRSVKETQYF.